This T cell receptor (beta chain) derives from a study of T-cell reconstitution after alpha-beta-depleted transplantation in children. Only a few counts were recorded for this clonotype. Unique molecular identifiers were used in preparing the TCRbeta library. TCRdb re-called the PCR reads with MiXCR, one entry per CDR3 protein. Of fewer than 1 million distinct CDR3 sequences listed, roughly 16% are singletons. The CDR3 spans 16 residues. Looked up from germline, CDR1 is MNHNS and CDR2 is SASEGT. J lost 3 bases, V lost 6 bases, and 5 bases had no gene match. This TCR derives from a male patient aged 10 to 17 who had a stem cell transplant for acute lymphoblastic leukemia, so the T cells may come from the graft donor. This specimen consisted of PBMCs, mostly from graft donor cells, obtained 360 days after TCRalphabeta/CD19-depleted stem cell transplant. V is TRBV6-1 and J is TRBJ2-1; 13 bases agree with TRBD2. The CDR3 loop reads CASRGTSGTLYNEQFF. DNA for the CDR3: TGTGCCAGCAGGGGGACTAGCGGGACCCTCTACAATGAGCAGTTCTTC.